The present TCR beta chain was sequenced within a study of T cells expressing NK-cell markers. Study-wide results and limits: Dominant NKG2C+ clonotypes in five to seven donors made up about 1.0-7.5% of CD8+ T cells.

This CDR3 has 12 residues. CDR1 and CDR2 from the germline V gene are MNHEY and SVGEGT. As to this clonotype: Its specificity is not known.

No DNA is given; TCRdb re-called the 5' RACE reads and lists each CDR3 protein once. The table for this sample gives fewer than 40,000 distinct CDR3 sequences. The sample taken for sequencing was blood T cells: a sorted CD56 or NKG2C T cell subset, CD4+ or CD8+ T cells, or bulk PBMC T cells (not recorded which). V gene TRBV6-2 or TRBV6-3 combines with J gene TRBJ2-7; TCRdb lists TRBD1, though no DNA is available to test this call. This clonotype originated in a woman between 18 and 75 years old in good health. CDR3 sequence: CASSPGGYEQYF.